Included here is one T cell receptor (beta chain) sequence, with context. In this sample, this clonotype turned up a few times. No cognate antigen has been identified for it. Base qualities are missing; no much larger clone stands one base away. This entry comes from a study of read filtering for tumor transcriptome and immune sequencing (dated by TCRdb to the early 2020s). In terms of the full investigation: Of the patients in the cohort, about 16 were male and 14 to 15 were female, and their mean age was approximately 70 years, with a range of about 47 to 85. Under revised international staging, about 8 patients fell into R-ISS I, about 17 into R-ISS II and more than five into R-ISS III. After DNase treatment, whole-transcriptome libraries were prepared using the TruSeq RNA Access Library Prep Kit. TCR-region mapped reads per sample ranged from about 4 to 10.27 million with IR-seq versus only roughly 75 to 1,300 with RNA-seq. The study compared TCR repertoires from targeted immune repertoire sequencing and bulk whole-transcriptome sequencing run on the same bone marrow samples. One main goal was a read-filtering strategy for immune repertoire data, in particular deciding whether clonotypes backed by only one read should be removed. What the research found in general, with its limitations: Single-read clonotypes made up roughly 85% of clonotypes but only about 4% of total reads in IR-seq, compared with roughly three quarters of clonotypes and approximately 40% of reads in RNA-seq. Removing single-read clonotypes increased the correlation between IR-seq and RNA-seq shared clonotype proportions. Compared with RNA-seq, IR-seq captured clonotypes at much greater depth and more reliably, and a smaller IR-seq throughput was enough to identify most of the shared clonotypes. The sorted CD138-negative fraction was composed of a mixed bone marrow immune population rather than of purified T cells.

Spanning cysteine to phenylalanine, the CDR3 consists of 13 amino acids. Only the CDR3 part of the read is kept: 39 bases, read in frame from the first base. For this chain, trimming is 4 bases at the V end and 6 bases at the J end, and the number of junction bases without a gene match is 3. CDR1 and CDR2 are read off the germline V gene as SGHRS and YFSETQ. TCR libraries were constructed from about 400 ng RNA using the Immunoverse kit, and molecular barcoded adaptors covering alpha/delta and beta/gamma chains were employed. TCR library preparation used the same RNA that was used for transcriptome sequencing. An Illumina HiSeq 4000 with 2 x 150 cycles was used to sequence the TCR libraries. As for the original processing: MiXCR aligned TCR reads to human V, D, J and C references and assembled the aligned reads into CDR3 clonotypes, with quality filtering and error correction included. The tcR package in R was used for analysis of clonotype counts and gene usage diversity. For inspection of raw mapping reads, RNA-seq reads were mapped by STAR aligner version 2.5.3a onto GRCh37 of the human genome. IR-seq fastq files were randomly downsampled with Seqtk 1.3 to test the effect of sequencing depth on detected clonotypes. The public sequencing data were trimmed at Q25 with fastp and processed into clonotypes with MiXCR by TCRdb, which kept only in-frame beta chains. Every distinct CDR3 protein forms one entry, paired with its most common genes and DNA. TCRdb's processing, not the authors' own work, is the source of the V and J calls. This sample gives 35,000 to 50,000 distinct CDR3 sequences in total; around 19% of them show up just once. The ten most abundant clones make up more than 30% of the sample.

Each patient had bone marrow sampled at the time of active disease. Bone marrow mononuclear cells were isolated by Ficoll-Hypaque density gradient centrifugation. To remove myeloma plasma cells, the cells were labeled with CD138 magnetic microbeads on a MACS separator, and CD138-negative cells were then collected by negative selection. The purity of the isolated cells was checked by flow cytometry with CD138 antibodies on an Attune NxT. TRIzol reagent was used to extract total RNA, and a NanoDrop spectrophotometer was used to quantify the extracted RNA. Paired RNA-seq and IR-seq were performed on each patient's CD138-negative bone marrow sample.

The rearranged chain carries TRBV5-1 and TRBJ2-2; 7 central bases correspond to TRBD1. Source material: a population of CD138-negative cells sorted from bone marrow. The cell subset or site label on this specimen signifies: bone marrow mononuclear cells depleted of CD138+ plasma/myeloma cells by negative magnetic selection. The clonotype comes from a donor over 35 with multiple myeloma. The CDR3 is CASSTGVAGELFF. The base sequence is TGCGCCAGCAGCACAGGGGTAGCCGGGGAGCTGTTTTTT.